This T cell receptor (beta chain) was identified during a study of regulatory T cells in long-lasting Graves disease. At the level of the study: Persistence in Graves' disease required over 5 years of antithyroid drugs plus positive TSH receptor antibodies.

TCR beta libraries were built with iRepertoire HTBI primers and Arm-PCR of CDR3 regions. Each CDR3 protein gets one entry after TCRdb re-called the multiplex PCR reads with MiXCR. Here the sample spans under 500,000 distinct CDR3 sequences, less than 25% being singletons. Concerning this clonotype itself: The target antigen is unknown.

General study findings and limits: Between persistent patients, a few thousand public clonotypes were shared, exceeding the 950 to 1,000 shared between new patients. It is possible that accuracy was reduced by the small size of the sample.

Noted time point: persistent/refractory GD, antithyroid drugs over 5 years with positive TRAb. Extracted PBMC RNA gave rise to the TCR library. Germline CDR1 and CDR2: DFQATT and SNEGSKA (reference sequence). The trim removed 6 bases at V and 1 base at J, leaving 11 bases unmatched. The length of the CDR3 is 15 residues. Here the sequenced sample was peripheral blood mononuclear cells (PBMCs), taken when the disease was refractory, from a patient treated with antithyroid drugs. The origin of this receptor is a female donor with Graves disease. The chain links TRBV20-1 to TRBJ2-5; 7 bases align to TRBD2. CDR3 DNA sequence: TGCAGTGCAAGCACCATAGCGGGCATCCAAGAGACCCAGTACTTC. As protein: CSASTIAGIQETQYF.